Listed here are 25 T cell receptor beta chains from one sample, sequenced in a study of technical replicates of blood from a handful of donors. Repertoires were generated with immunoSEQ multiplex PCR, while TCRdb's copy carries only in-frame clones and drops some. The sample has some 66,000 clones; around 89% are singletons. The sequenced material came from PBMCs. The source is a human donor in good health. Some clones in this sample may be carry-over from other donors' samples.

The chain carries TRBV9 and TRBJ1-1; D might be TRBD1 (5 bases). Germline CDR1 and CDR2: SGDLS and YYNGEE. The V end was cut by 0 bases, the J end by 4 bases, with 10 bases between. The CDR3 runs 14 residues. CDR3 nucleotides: TGTGCCAGCAGCGTAGCCAGCAGGGTCACTGAAGCTTTCTTT. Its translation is CASSVASRVTEAFF.

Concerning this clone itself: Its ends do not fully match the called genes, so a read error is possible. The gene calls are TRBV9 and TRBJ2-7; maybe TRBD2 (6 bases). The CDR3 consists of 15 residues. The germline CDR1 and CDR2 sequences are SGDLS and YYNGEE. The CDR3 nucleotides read TGTGCCAGCACCGTAAAAAGGGAGGACGCCTACGAGCAGTACTTC. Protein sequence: CASTVKREDAYEQYF.

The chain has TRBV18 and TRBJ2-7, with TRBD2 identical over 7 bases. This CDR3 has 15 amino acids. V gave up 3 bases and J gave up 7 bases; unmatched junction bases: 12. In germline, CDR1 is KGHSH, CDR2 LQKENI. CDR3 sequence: CASSPPEGLVGEQYF. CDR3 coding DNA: TGTGCCAGCTCACCCCCAGAAGGACTAGTAGGGGAGCAGTACTTC.

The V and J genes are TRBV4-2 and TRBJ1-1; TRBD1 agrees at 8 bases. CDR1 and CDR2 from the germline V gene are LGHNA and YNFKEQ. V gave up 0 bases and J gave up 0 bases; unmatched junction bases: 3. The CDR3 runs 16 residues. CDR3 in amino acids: CASSQERQGMNTEAFF. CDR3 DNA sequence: TGTGCCAGCAGCCAAGAAAGACAGGGGATGAACACTGAAGCTTTCTTT.

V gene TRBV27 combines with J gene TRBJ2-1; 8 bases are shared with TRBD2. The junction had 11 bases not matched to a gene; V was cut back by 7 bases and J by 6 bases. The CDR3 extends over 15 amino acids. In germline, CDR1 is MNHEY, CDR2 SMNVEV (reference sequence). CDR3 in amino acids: CASTRADAGGNEQFF. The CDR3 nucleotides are TGTGCCAGCACCCGAGCAGACGCGGGAGGCAATGAGCAGTTCTTC.

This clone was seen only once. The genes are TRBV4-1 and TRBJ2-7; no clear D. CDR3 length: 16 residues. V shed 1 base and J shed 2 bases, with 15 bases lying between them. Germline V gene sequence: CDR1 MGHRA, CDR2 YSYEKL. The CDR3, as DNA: TGCGCCAGCAGCCAAGTGGTACGAGACACCCCCTACGAGCAGTACTTC. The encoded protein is CASSQVVRDTPYEQYF.

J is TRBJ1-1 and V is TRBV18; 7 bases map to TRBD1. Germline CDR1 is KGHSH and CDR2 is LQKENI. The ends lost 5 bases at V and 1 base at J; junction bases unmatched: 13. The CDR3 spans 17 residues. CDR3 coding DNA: TGTGCCAGCTCAACTGGGCTCCCGGGACAGACGAACACTGAAGCTTTCTTT. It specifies CASSTGLPGQTNTEAFF.

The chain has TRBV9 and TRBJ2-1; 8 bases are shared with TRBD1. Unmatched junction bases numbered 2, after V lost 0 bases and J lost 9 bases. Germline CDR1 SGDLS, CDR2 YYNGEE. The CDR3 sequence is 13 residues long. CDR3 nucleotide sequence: TGTGCCAGCAGCGTAGAAGGACAGGGTGAGCAGTTCTTC. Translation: CASSVEGQGEQFF.

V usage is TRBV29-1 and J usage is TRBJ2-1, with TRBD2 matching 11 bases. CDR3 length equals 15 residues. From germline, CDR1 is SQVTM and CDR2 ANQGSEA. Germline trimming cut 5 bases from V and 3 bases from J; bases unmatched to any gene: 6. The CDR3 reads CSVLIAGGVYNEQFF. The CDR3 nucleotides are TGCAGCGTTTTGATAGCGGGAGGGGTCTACAATGAGCAGTTCTTC.

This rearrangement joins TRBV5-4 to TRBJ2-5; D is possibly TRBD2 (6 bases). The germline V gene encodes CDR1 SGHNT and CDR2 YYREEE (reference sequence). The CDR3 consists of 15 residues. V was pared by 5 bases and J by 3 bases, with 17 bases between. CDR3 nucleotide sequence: TGTGCCAGCAGTCCAATCGGGGGACTGGAAGAGACCCAGTACTTC. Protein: CASSPIGGLEETQYF.

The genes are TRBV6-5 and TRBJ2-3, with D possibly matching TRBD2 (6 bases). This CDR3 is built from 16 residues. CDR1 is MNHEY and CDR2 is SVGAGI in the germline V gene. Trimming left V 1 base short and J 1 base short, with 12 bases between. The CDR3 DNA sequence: TGTGCCAGCAGTTACTGGAGGGGAAAGGGCACAGATACGCAGTATTTT. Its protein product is CASSYWRGKGTDTQYF.

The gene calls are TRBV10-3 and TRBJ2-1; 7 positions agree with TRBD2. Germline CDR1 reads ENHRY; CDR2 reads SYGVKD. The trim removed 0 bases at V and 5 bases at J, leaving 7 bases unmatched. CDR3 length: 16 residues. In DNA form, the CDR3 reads TGTGCCATCAGTGAGTCTCCTCGCGGGAGAGACAATGAGCAGTTCTTC. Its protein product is CAISESPRGRDNEQFF.

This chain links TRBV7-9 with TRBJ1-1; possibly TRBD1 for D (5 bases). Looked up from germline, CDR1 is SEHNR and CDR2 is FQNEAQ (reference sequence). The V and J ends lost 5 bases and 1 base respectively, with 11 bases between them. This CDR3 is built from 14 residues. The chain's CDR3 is CASSRRQTNTEAFF. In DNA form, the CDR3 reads TGTGCCAGCAGCAGACGACAGACGAACACTGAAGCTTTCTTT.

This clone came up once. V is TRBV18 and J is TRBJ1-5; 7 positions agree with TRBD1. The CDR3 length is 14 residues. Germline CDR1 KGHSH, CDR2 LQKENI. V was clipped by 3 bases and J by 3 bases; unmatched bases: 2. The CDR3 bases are TGTGCCAGCTCACCGGGACAGAACAATCAGCCCCAGCATTTT. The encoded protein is CASSPGQNNQPQHF.

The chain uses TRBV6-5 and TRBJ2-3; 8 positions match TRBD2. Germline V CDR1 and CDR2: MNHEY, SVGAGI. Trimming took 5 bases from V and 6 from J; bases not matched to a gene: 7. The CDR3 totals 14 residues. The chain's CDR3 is CASSRREGGDTQYF. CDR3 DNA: TGTGCCAGCAGTCGCCGGGAGGGGGGGGATACGCAGTATTTT.

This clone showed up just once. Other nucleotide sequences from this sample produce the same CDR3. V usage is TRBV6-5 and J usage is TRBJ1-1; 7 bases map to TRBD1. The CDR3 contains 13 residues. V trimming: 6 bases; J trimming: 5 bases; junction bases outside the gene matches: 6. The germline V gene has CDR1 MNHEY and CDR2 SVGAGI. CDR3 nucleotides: TGTGCCAGCAGACGACAGGGTCGTACTGAAGCTTTCTTT. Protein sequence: CASRRQGRTEAFF.

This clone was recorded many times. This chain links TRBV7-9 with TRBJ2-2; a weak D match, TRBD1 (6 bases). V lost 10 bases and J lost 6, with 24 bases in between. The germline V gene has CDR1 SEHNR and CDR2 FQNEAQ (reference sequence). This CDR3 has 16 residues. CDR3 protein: CATWGLRGKSPGELFF. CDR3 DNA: TGTGCCACCTGGGGTCTCAGGGGAAAAAGTCCCGGGGAGCTGTTTTTT.

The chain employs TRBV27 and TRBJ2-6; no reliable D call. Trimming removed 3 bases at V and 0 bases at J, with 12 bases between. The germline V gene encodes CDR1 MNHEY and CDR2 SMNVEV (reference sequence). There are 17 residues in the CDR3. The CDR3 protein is CASSLVGVDSGANVLTF. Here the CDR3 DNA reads TGTGCCAGCAGTTTGGTGGGCGTAGACTCTGGGGCCAACGTCCTGACTTTC. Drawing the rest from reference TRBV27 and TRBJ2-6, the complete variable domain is EAQVTQNPRYLITVTGKKLTVTCSQNMNHEYMSWYRQDPGLGLRQIYYSMNVEVTDKGDVPEGYKVSRKEKRNFPLILESPSPNQTSLYFCASSLVGVDSGANVLTFGAGSRLTVL.

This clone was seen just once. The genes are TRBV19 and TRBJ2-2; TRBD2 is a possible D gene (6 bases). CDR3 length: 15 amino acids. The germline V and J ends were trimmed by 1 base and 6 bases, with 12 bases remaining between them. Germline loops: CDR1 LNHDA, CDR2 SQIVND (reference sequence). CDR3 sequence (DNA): TGTGCCAGTAGTATAGCGCGGGGATGGGCCGGGGAGCTGTTTTTT. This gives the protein CASSIARGWAGELFF. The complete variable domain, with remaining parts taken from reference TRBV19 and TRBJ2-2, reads DGGITQSPKYLFRKEGQNVTLSCEQNLNHDAMYWYRQDPGQGLRLIYYSQIVNDFQKGDIAEGYSVSREKKESFPLTVTSAQKNPTAFYLCASSIARGWAGELFFGEGSRLTVL.

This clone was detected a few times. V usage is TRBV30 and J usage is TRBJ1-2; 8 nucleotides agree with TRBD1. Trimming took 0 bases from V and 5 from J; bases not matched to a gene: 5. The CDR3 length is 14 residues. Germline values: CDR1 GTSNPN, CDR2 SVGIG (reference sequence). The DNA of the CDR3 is TGTGCCTGGAGTGTACCCAGGGGGCTGTATGGCTACACCTTC. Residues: CAWSVPRGLYGYTF.

The DNA of the CDR3 is TGTGCCAGCAGCATAACAGGGAACACTGAAGCTTTCTTT. Protein: CASSITGNTEAFF. The chain has TRBV7-9 and TRBJ1-1, with D possibly being TRBD1 (5 bases). The CDR3 runs 13 residues. Trimming cost V 5 bases and J 1 base, with 8 bases left between them. The germline V gene encodes CDR1 SEHNR and CDR2 FQNEAQ (reference sequence). Together with reference TRBV7-9 and TRBJ1-1, the CDR3 gives the full variable domain: DTGVSQNPRHKITKRGQNVTFRCDPISEHNRLYWYRQTLGQGPEFLTYFQNEAQLEKSRLLSDRFSAERPKGSFSTLEIQRTEQGDSAMYLCASSITGNTEAFFGQGTRLTVV.

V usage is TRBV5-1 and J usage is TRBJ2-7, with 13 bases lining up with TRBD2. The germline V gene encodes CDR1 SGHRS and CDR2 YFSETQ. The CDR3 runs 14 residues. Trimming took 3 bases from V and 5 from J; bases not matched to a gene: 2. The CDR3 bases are TGCGCCAGCAGCTGGGGACTAGCGGGACACGAGCAGTACTTC. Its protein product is CASSWGLAGHEQYF.

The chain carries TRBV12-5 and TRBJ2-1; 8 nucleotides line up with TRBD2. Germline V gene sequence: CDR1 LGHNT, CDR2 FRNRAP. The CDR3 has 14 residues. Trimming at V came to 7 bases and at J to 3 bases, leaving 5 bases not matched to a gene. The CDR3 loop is CASALREVYNEQFF. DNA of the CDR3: TGTGCTAGTGCCTTGCGGGAGGTCTACAATGAGCAGTTCTTC. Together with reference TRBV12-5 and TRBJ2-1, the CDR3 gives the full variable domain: DARVTQTPRHKVTEMGQEVTMRCQPILGHNTVFWYRQTMMQGLELLAYFRNRAPLDDSGMPKDRFSAEMPDATLATLKIQPSEPRDSAVYFCASALREVYNEQFFGPGTRLTVL.

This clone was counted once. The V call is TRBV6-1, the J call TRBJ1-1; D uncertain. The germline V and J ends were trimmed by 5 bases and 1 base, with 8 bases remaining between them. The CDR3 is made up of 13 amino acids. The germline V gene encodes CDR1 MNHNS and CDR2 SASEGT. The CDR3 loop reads CASSRTENTEAFF. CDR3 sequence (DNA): TGTGCCAGCAGTCGCACAGAGAACACTGAAGCTTTCTTT.

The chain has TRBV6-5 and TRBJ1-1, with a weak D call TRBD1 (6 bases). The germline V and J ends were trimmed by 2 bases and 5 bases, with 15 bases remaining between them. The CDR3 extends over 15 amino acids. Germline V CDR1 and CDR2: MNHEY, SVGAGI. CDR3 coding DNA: TGTGCCAGCAGTTACGGGGAACAGGGACGGACTGAAGCTTTCTTT. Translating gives CASSYGEQGRTEAFF.